This T cell receptor beta chain was retrieved from a study of graft-versus-host responses after intestinal transplantation. Overall study context: Recipients underwent multivisceral, liver-intestinal, or isolated intestinal transplants.

Sequencing used immunoSEQ multiplex PCR; TCRdb keeps in-frame clones, though not all of them. Here the sample spans some 8,700 clones, around 67% being singletons. V shed 1 base and J shed 3 bases, with 15 bases lying between them. Germline CDR1 and CDR2: SGHTA and FQGNSA. CDR3 length: 16 residues. As concerns this clone: Its antigen remains unknown.

Whole-study findings and limits: The recipient marrow held GvH clones, and some of them showed up first in ileum or blood.

Lamina propria and intraepithelial lymphocytes were released by processing graft tissue. The source of this sequence is a human patient who received an intestinal transplant, so some T cells may come from the graft donor. The chain links TRBV7-2 to TRBJ2-5; possibly TRBD1 for D (6 bases). Here the sequenced sample was ileum tissue, taken around 490 days after intestinal transplant. The CDR3 region has the DNA TGTGCCAGCAGCTTAGTAGTAAGGGACAAGAAAGAGACCCAGTACTTC. It translates to CASSLVVRDKKETQYF.